Sequencing of this T cell receptor beta chain was carried out in a study of blood T cells in healthy people across ages. Turning to this clonotype: The antigen remains unidentified.

Study observations and caveats: Changes in expanded clonotypes were possibly confounded, as the CMV status of donors was unknown. A strong correlation was found between TCR beta diversity and the percentage of naive T cells. Naive CD4+ cells and diversity were both higher in long-lived donors than in aged donors.

Using a J-beta primer mix together with a sample-barcoded 5' primer, a second PCR was run for about 6 to 12 cycles. TCRdb re-called the 5' RACE reads with MiXCR, one entry per CDR3 protein. The sample shows 850,000 to 1,100,000 distinct CDR3 sequences, around two fifths of them seen only once. The germline gives CDR1 DFQATT, CDR2 SNEGSKA (reference sequence). The CDR3 extends over 14 amino acids. V was cut by 0 bases and J by 0 bases, with 8 bases left in between. Specimen: blood. The V gene is TRBV20-1, the J gene TRBJ1-1; D remains unclear. The TCR sequence derives from a man aged 18 to 30 in good health. This chain's CDR3 is CSARDGSMNTEAFF. As DNA, the CDR3 is TGCAGTGCTAGAGATGGCAGCATGAACACTGAAGCTTTCTTT.